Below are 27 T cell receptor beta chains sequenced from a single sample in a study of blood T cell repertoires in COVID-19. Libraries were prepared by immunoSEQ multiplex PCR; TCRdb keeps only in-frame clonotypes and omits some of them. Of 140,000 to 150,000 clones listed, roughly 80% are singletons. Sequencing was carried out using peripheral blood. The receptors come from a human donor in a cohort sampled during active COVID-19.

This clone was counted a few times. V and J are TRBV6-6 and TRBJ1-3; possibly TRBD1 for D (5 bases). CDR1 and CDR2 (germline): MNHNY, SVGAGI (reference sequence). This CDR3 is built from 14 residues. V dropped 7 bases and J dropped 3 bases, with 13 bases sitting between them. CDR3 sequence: CASTPVGVGNTIYF. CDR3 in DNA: TGTGCCAGCACCCCGGTAGGGGTTGGAAACACCATATATTTT.

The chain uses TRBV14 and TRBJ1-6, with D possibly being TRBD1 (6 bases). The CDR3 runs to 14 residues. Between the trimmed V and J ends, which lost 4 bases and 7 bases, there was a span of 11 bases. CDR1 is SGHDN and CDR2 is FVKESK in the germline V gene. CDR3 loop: CASSLRGRNSPLHF. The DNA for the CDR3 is TGTGCCAGCAGCCTCAGGGGTCGGAATTCACCCCTCCACTTT. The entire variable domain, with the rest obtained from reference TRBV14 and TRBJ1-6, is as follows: EAGVTQFPSHSVIEKGQTVTLRCDPISGHDNLYWYRRVMGKEIKFLLHFVKESKQDESGMPNNRFLAERTGGTYSTLKVQPAELEDSGVYFCASSLRGRNSPLHFGNGTRLTVT.

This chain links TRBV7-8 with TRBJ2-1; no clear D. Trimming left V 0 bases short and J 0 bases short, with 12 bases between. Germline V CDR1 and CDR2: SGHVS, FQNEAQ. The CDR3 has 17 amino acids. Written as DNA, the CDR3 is TGTGCCAGCAGCTTAGCCATTGCCCTAAGCTCCTACAATGAGCAGTTCTTC. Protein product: CASSLAIALSSYNEQFF.

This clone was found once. The CDR3 loop reads CASSISDRVGEKLFF. CDR3 coding DNA: TGTGCCAGTAGTATCTCAGACAGGGTCGGTGAAAAACTGTTTTTT. V gene TRBV19 combines with J gene TRBJ1-4; 7 nucleotides align to TRBD1. V gave up 3 bases and J gave up 7 bases; unmatched junction bases: 8. The CDR3 is made up of 15 amino acids. Germline V CDR1 and CDR2: LNHDA, SQIVND (reference sequence). Full variable domain (missing parts from reference TRBV19 and TRBJ1-4): DGGITQSPKYLFRKEGQNVTLSCEQNLNHDAMYWYRQDPGQGLRLIYYSQIVNDFQKGDIAEGYSVSREKKESFPLTVTSAQKNPTAFYLCASSISDRVGEKLFFGSGTQLSVL.

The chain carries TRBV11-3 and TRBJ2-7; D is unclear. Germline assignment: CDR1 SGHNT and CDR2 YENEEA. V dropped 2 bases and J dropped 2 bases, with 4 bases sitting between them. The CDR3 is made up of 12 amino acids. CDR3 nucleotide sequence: TGTGCCAGCAGCTTATCAGCCTACGAGCAGTACTTC. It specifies CASSLSAYEQYF. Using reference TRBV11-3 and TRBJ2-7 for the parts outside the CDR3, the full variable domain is EAGVVQSPRYKIIEKKQPVAFWCNPISGHNTLYWYLQNLGQGPELLIRYENEEAVDDSQLPKDRFSAERLKGVDSTLKIQPAELGDSAVYLCASSLSAYEQYFGPGTRLTVT.

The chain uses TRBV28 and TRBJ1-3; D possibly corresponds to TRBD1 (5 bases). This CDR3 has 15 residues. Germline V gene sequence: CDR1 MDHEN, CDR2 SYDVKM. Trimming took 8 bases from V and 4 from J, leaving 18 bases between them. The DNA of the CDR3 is TGTGCCAGCTCAAACGGGGACTACTCCGGAAACACCATATATTTT. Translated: CASSNGDYSGNTIYF.

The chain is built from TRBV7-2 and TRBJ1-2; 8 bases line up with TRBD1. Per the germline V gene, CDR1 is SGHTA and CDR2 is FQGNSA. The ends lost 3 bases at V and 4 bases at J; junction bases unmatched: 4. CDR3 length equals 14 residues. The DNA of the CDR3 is TGTGCCAGCAGCTTCGGGGGACAGGCCTATGGCTACACCTTC. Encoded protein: CASSFGGQAYGYTF.

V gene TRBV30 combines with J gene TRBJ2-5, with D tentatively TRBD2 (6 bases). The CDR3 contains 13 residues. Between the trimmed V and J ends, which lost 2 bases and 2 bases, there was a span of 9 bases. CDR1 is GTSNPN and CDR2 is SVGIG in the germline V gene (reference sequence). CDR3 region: CAWSREWQETQYF. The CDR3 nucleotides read TGTGCCTGGAGTCGGGAGTGGCAAGAGACCCAGTACTTC. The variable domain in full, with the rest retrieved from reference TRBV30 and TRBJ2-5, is SQTIHQWPATLVQPVGSPLSLECTVEGTSNPNLYWYRQAAGRGLQLLFYSVGIGQISSEVPQNLSASRPQDRQFILSSKKLLLSDSGFYLCAWSREWQETQYFGPGTRLLVL.

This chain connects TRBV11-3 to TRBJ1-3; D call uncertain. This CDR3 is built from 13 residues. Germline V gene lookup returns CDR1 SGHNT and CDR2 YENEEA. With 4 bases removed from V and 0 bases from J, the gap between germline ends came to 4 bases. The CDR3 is CASSSGSGNTIYF. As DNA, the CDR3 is TGTGCCAGCAGCTCGGGCTCTGGAAACACCATATATTTT. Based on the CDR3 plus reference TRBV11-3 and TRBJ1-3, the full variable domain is EAGVVQSPRYKIIEKKQPVAFWCNPISGHNTLYWYLQNLGQGPELLIRYENEEAVDDSQLPKDRFSAERLKGVDSTLKIQPAELGDSAVYLCASSSGSGNTIYFGEGSWLTVV.

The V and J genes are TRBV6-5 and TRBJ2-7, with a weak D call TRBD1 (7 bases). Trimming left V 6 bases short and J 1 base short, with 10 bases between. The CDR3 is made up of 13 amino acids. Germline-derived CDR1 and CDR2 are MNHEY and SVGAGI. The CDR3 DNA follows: TGTGCCAGCAGGCAGGGGGGATCCTACGAGCAGTACTTC. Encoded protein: CASRQGGSYEQYF.

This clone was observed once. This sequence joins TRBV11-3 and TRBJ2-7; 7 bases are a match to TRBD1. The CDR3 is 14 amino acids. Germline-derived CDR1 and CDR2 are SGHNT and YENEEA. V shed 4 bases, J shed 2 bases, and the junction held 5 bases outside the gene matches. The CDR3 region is CASSSGTDPYEQYF. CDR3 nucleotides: TGTGCCAGCAGCTCCGGGACAGACCCCTACGAGCAGTACTTC.

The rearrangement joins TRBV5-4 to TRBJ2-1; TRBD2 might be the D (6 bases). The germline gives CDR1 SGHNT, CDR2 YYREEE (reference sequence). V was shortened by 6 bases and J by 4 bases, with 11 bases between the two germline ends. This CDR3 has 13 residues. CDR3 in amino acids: CASTPRGYNEQFF. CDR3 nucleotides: TGTGCCAGCACCCCCCGGGGGTACAATGAGCAGTTCTTC.

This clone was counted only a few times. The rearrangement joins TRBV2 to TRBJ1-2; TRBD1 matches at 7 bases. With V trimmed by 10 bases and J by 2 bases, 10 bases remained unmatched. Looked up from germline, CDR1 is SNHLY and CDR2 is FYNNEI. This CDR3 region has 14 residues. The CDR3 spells CATPPKGQNYGYTF. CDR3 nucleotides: TGTGCCACCCCTCCCAAGGGACAGAACTATGGCTACACCTTC. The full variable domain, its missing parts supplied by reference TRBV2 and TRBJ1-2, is EPEVTQTPSHQVTQMGQEVILRCVPISNHLYFYWYRQILGQKVEFLVSFYNNEISEKSEIFDDQFSVERPDGSNFTLKIRSTKLEDSAMYFCATPPKGQNYGYTFGSGTRLTVV.

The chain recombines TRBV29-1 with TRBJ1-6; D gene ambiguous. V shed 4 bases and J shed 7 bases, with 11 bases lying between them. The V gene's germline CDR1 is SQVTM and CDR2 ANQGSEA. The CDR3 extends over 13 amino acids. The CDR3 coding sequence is TGCAGCGTTGGTTGGGCGGGGAATTCACCCCTCCACTTT. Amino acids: CSVGWAGNSPLHF.

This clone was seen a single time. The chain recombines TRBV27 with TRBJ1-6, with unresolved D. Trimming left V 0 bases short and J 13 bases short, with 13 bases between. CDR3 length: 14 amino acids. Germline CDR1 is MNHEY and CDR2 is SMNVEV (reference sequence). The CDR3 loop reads CASSLSPTISPLHF. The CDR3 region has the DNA TGTGCCAGCAGTTTATCCCCGACAATATCGCCCCTCCACTTT.

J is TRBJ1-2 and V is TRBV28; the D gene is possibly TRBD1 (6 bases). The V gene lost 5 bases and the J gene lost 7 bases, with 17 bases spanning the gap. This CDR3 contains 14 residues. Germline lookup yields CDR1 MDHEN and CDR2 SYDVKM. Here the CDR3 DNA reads TGTGCCAGCAGTCTGGGGGGGCATACGGGTGGCTACACCTTC. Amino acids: CASSLGGHTGGYTF.

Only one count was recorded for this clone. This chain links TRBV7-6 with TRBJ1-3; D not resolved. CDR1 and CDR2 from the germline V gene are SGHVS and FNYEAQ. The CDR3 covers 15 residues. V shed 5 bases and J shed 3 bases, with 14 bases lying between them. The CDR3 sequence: CASSPRFGSGNTIYF. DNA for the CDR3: TGTGCCAGCAGCCCCCGTTTCGGGAGTGGAAACACCATATATTTT.

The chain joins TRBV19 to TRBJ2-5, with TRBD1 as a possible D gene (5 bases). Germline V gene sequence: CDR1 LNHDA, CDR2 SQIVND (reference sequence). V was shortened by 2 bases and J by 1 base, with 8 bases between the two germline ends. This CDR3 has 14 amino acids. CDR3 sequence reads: CASSILRGQETQYF. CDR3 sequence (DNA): TGTGCCAGTAGTATATTAAGGGGCCAAGAGACCCAGTACTTC. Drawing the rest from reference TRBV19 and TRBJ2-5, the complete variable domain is DGGITQSPKYLFRKEGQNVTLSCEQNLNHDAMYWYRQDPGQGLRLIYYSQIVNDFQKGDIAEGYSVSREKKESFPLTVTSAQKNPTAFYLCASSILRGQETQYFGPGTRLLVL.

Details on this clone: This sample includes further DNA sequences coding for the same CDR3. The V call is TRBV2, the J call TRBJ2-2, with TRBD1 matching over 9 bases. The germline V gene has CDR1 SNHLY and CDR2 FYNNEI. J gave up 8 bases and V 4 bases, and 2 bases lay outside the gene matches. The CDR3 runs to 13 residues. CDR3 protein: CASSGQGVGELFF. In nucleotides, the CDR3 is TGTGCCAGCAGTGGACAGGGGGTTGGGGAGCTGTTTTTT.

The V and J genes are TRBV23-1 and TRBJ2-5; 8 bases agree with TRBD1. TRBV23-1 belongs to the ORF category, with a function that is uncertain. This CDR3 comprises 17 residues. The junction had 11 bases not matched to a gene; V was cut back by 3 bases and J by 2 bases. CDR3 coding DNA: TGCGCCAGCAGTCACCCGGACAGGGCCGGTTCACAAGAGACCCAGTACTTC. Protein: CASSHPDRAGSQETQYF.

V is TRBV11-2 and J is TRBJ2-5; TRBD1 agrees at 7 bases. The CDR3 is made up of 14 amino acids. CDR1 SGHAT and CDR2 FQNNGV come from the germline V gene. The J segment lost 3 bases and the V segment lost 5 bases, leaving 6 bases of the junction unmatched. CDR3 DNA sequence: TGTGCCAGCAGCACAGCGACAGGGAAAGAGACCCAGTACTTC. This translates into CASSTATGKETQYF.

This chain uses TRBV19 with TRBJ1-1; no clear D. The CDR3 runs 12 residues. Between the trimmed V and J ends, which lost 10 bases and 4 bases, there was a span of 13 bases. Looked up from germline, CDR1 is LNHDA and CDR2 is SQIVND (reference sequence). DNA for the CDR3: TGTGCCACTGAGGGAGGCAGCACTGAAGCTTTCTTT. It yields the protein CATEGGSTEAFF.

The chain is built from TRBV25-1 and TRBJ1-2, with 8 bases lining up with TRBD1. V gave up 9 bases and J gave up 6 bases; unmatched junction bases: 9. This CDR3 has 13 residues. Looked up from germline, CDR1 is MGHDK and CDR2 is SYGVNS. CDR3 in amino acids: CARRIGQGDGYTF. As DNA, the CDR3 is TGTGCCAGAAGGATCGGACAGGGAGATGGCTACACCTTC.

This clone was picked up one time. For the CDR3, the DNA is TGTGCCTGGACCAAGGGGGGGGCTAGGACCCAGTACTTC. It is translated as CAWTKGGARTQYF. V is TRBV30 and J is TRBJ2-5; D may be TRBD2 (7 bases). Germline V CDR1 and CDR2: GTSNPN, SVGIG (reference sequence). There are 13 residues in the CDR3. The V gene lost 4 bases and the J gene lost 7 bases, with 16 bases spanning the gap.

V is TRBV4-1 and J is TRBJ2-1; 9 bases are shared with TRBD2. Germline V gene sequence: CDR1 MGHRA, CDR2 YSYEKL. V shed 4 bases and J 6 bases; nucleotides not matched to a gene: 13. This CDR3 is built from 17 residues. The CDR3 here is CASSPSGGSGGRNEQFF. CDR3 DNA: TGCGCCAGCAGCCCCAGCGGAGGTAGCGGGGGTCGCAATGAGCAGTTCTTC.

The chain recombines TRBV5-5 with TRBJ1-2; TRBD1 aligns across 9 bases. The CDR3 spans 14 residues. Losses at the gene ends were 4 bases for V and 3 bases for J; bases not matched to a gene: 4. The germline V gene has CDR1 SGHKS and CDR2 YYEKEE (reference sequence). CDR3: CASSRRQGDYGYTF. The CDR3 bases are TGTGCCAGCAGCCGAAGACAGGGGGACTATGGCTACACCTTC.

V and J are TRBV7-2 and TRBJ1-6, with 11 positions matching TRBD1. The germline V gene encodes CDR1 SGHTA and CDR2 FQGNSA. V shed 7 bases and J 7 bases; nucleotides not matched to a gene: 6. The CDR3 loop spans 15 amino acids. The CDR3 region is CASKRGQGENSPLHF. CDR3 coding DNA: TGTGCCAGCAAACGGGGACAGGGGGAAAATTCACCCCTCCACTTT. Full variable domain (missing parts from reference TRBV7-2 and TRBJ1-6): GAGVSQSPSNKVTEKGKDVELRCDPISGHTALYWYRQSLGQGLEFLIYFQGNSAPDKSGLPSDRFSAERTGGSVSTLTIQRTQQEDSAVYLCASKRGQGENSPLHFGNGTRLTVT.